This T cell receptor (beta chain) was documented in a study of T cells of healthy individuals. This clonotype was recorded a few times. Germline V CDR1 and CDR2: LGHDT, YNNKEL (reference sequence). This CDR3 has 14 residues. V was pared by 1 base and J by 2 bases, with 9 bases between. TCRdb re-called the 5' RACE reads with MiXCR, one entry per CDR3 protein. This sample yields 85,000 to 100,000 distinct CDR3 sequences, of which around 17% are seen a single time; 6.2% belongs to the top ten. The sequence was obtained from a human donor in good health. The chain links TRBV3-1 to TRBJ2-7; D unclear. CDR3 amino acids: CASSQGPIAYEQYF. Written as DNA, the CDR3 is TGTGCCAGCAGCCAAGGCCCGATAGCCTACGAGCAGTACTTC.